There are many counts of the clone carrying this TCR beta chain. What it recognizes is unknown. TCRdb independently ran MiXCR on the multiplex PCR reads; one entry per CDR3 protein. Of tens of thousands of distinct CDR3 sequences listed, roughly 28% are singletons. The source of the sample is a study of breast tumors, draining lymph nodes, adjacent tissues. The lymph nodes were axillary draining lymph nodes from breast cancer patients. Regarding the study as a whole: Data fit most tumor T cells coming from lymph node, expanding in tumor. Tumor repertoires ranked between lymph nodes and nontumor tissue in diversity, with V and J gene preferences.

Sequenced sample: axillary lymph node tissue. This sequence originates from a female donor with breast cancer. Some clones in this sample may be carry-over from other donors' samples.

The CDR3 reads CSARGGGASEAFF. The DNA of the CDR3 is TGCAGTGCTAGAGGGGGAGGGGCATCTGAAGCTTTCTTT. J is TRBJ1-1 and V is TRBV20-1; tentative D call: TRBD1 (5 bases). CDR1 and CDR2 (germline): DFQATT, SNEGSKA (reference sequence). The CDR3 has 13 amino acids. The V end was cut by 1 base, the J end by 6 bases, with 12 bases between.